This record concerns one T cell receptor (beta chain) sequence. The antigen is not known. The record originates from a study of post-analysis software for immune sequencing data. Trimming shortened V by 4 bases and J by 3 bases, and 13 bases separated the two germline ends. From germline, CDR1 is DFQATT and CDR2 SNEGSKA (reference sequence). The length of the CDR3 is 13 residues. Prepared libraries of TCR beta cDNA carried unique molecular identifiers. Using its own MiXCR run on the PCR reads, TCRdb lists one record per CDR3 protein. The data show 500,000 to 600,000 distinct CDR3 sequences, roughly 40% seen once. Study conclusions and caveats: The five TRBV segments detected at higher frequency in patients than in controls included TRBV5-6, TRBV5-1 and TRBV20-1.

The clonotype originates from a girl under 18 with multiple sclerosis. This chain links TRBV20-1 with TRBJ2-7; unclear D gene. The specimen was blood. The CDR3 reads CSATDQVDYEQYF. The CDR3 coding sequence is TGCAGTGCTACTGACCAGGTAGACTACGAGCAGTACTTC.